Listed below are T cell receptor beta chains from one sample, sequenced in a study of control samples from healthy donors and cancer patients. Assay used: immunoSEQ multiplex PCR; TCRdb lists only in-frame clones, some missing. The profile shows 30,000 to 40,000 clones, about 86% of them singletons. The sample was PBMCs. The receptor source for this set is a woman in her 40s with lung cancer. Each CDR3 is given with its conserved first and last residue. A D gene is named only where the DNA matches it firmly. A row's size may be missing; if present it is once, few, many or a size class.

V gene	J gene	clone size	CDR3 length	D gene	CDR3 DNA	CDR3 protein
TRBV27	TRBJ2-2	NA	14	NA	TGTGCCAGCAGTTTATCCTCGGCTCAGGGGAGGCTGTTTTTT	CASSLSSAQGRLFF
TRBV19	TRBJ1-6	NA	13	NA	TGTGCCACCTCAAGCTCCTATAATTCACCCCTCCACTTT	CATSSSYNSPLHF
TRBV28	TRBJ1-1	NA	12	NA	TGTGCCAGCAGTCCCCCCGACAGGGAAGCTTTCTTT	CASSPPDREAFF
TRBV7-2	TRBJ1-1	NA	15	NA	TGTGCCAGCAGCTTATTCCCGGAGGGGGACACTGAAGCTTTCTTT	CASSLFPEGDTEAFF
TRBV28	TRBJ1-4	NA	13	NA	TGTGCCAGCACGCCGAGGGGGGGTGAAAAACTGTTTTTT	CASTPRGGEKLFF
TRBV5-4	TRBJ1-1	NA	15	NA	TGTGCCAGCAGCTTGGGTCTGGGGATGAACACTGAAGCTTTCTTT	CASSLGLGMNTEAFF
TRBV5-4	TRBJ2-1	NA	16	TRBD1	TGTGCCAGCAGTTCCCCGGGACAGTTCACCTACAATGAGCAGTTCTTC	CASSSPGQFTYNEQFF
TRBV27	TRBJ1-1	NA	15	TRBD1	TGTGCCAGCGGCCACTATCGGGACAGGGGCACTGAAGCTTTCTTT	CASGHYRDRGTEAFF
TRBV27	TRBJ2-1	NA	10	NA	TGTGCCAGCGGTAACAATGAGCAGTTCTTC	CASGNNEQFF
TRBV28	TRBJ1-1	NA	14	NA	TGTGCCAGCACCTCAATGGGGGGAGAAACTGAAGCTTTCTTT	CASTSMGGETEAFF
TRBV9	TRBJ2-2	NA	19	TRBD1	TGTGCCAGCAGCGTAGCTGTCATGGGGGCAGGGGGTCGCACCGGGGAGCTGTTTTTT	CASSVAVMGAGGRTGELFF
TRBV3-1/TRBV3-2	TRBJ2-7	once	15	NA	TGTGCCAGCAGCCGCGACTTGGCCCGGGGCTACGAGCAGTACTTC	CASSRDLARGYEQYF
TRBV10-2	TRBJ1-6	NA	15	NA	TGCGCCAGCAGTGAGTCTACTTCCTATAATTCACCCCTCCACTTT	CASSESTSYNSPLHF
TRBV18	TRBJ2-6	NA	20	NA	TGTGCCAGCTCACCGCCCAAGACAGCATCACTAAGCTCTGGGGCCAACGTCCTGACTTTC	CASSPPKTASLSSGANVLTF
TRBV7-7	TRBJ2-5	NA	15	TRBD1	TGTGCCAGCAGTACAGGGGGTACTACTCAAGAGACCCAGTACTTC	CASSTGGTTQETQYF
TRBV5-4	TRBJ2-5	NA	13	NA	TGTGCCAGCAGCTTTGCAGGAAAAGAGACCCAGTACTTC	CASSFAGKETQYF
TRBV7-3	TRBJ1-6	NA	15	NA	TGTGCCAGCAGCTTATCGGGGGGCACAGACTCACCCCTCCACTTT	CASSLSGGTDSPLHF
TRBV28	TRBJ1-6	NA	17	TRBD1	TGTGCCAGCAGTTTATTTGCGGGGGGACAGGGTAATTCACCCCTCCACTTT	CASSLFAGGQGNSPLHF
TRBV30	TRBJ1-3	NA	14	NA	TGTGCCTGGGTTCGGCACCTCTCTGGAAACACCATATATTTT	CAWVRHLSGNTIYF
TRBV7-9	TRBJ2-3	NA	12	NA	TGTGCCAGCAGCGCAAACAGAGATACGCAGTATTTT	CASSANRDTQYF
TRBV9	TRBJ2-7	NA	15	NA	TGTGCCAGCAGCGTAGTAGGGGACTTCACCTACGAGCAGTACTTC	CASSVVGDFTYEQYF
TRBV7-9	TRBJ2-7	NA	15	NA	TGTGCCAGCAGTTCCGGTAAGCGGTACCCCTACGAGCAGTACTTC	CASSSGKRYPYEQYF
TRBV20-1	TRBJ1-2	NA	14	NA	TGCAGTGCTAGTGTTTCGGGTCCAGACTATGGCTACACCTTC	CSASVSGPDYGYTF
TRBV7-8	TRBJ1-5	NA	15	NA	TGTGCCAGCAGCATGGGACCGGGCTACAATCAGCCCCAGCATTTT	CASSMGPGYNQPQHF
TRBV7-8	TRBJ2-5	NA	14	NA	TGTGCCAGCAGGTTACCCCTTGGAAATGAGACCCAGTACTTC	CASRLPLGNETQYF
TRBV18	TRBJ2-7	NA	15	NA	TGTGCCAGCTCACTCGGTGGAGCCCACACCTACGAGCAGTACTTC	CASSLGGAHTYEQYF
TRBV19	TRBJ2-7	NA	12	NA	TGTGCCAGTAGTATGGACAGCTACGAGCAGTACTTC	CASSMDSYEQYF
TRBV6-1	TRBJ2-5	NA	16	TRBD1	TGTGCCAGCAGTGAACAGGGGACAGGGGGCGCAGAGACCCAGTACTTC	CASSEQGTGGAETQYF
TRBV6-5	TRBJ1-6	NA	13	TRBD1	TGTGCCAGCGGGGGACAGTTTAATTCACCCCTCCACTTT	CASGGQFNSPLHF
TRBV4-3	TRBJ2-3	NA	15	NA	TGCGCCAGCAGCCAAGATTCTTCTAGCACAGATACGCAGTATTTT	CASSQDSSSTDTQYF
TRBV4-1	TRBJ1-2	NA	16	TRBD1	TGCGCCAGCAGCCAGCCCGGGACAGGGGGTACGGATGGCTACACCTTC	CASSQPGTGGTDGYTF
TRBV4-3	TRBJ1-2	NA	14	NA	TGCGCCAGCAGCCAAACCGGGCTCGGACGTGGCTACACCTTC	CASSQTGLGRGYTF
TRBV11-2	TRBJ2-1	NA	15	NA	TGTGCCAGCACCTCTGGGCTAAGCTCCTACAATGAGCAGTTCTTC	CASTSGLSSYNEQFF
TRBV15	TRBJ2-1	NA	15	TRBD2	TGTGCCACCAGCAGAGATCGGACTAGCGTCTATGAGCAGTTCTTC	CATSRDRTSVYEQFF
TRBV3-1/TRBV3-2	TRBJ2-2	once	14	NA	TGTGCCAGCAGCCAAGATTTTGTATGGGGGGAGCTGTTTTTT	CASSQDFVWGELFF
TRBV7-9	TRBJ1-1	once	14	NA	TGTGCCAGCAGCCCGCCAGGGGAGGGCACTGAAGCTTTCTTT	CASSPPGEGTEAFF
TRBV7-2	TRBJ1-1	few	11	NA	TGTGCCAGCAGCTCCACACGTGAAGCTTTCTTT	CASSSTREAFF
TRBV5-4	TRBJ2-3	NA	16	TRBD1	TGTGCCAGCAGCTTACGGACAGGGGGCTTAGGGGATACGCAGTATTTT	CASSLRTGGLGDTQYF
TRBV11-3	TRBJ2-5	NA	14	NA	TGTGCCAGCACCTTGGACACGTCTGCAGAGACCCAGTACTTC	CASTLDTSAETQYF
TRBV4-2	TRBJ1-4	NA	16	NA	TGTGCCAGCAGCCAAGATGGGCGGGCAGACGGTGAAAAACTGTTTTTT	CASSQDGRADGEKLFF
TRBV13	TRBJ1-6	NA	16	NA	TGTGCCAGCAGCTTAGAGCGGGAGGCCTATAATTCACCCCTCCACTTT	CASSLEREAYNSPLHF
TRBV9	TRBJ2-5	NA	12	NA	TGTGCCAGCAGCGCCTACCAAGAGACCCAGTACTTC	CASSAYQETQYF
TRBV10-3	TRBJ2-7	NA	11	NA	TGTGCCATCAGTGAGGAGTACGAGCAGTACTTC	CAISEEYEQYF
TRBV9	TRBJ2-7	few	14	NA	TGTGCCAGCAGCGTGGGGGGGCCCTCCTACGAGCAGTACTTC	CASSVGGPSYEQYF
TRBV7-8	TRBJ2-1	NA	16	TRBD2	TGTGCCAGCAGCGACTTCGCGGGGGGGCCTGCAGGGGAGCAGTTCTTC	CASSDFAGGPAGEQFF
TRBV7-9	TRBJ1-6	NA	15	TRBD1	TGTGCCAGCAGCTTAGTCCGGGACAGAAATTCACCCCTCCACTTT	CASSLVRDRNSPLHF
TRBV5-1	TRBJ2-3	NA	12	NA	TGCGCCAGCAGCTCCTCCACAGATACGCAGTATTTT	CASSSSTDTQYF
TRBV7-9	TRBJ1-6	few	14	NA	TGTGCCAGCAGCTTGGACCGTCGAGGTTCACCCCTCCACTTT	CASSLDRRGSPLHF